This T cell receptor beta chain appears in the sequencing data of a study of T cell changes during pregnancy in multiple sclerosis. The table lists this clone with a count of one. Assay used: immunoSEQ multiplex PCR; TCRdb lists only in-frame clones, some missing. This sample has approximately 83,000 clones; around 93% occur once, and the top ten carry 2% to 2.5%. The sequences come from peripheral blood, collected in the third trimester of pregnancy. This receptor was identified in a female donor with multiple sclerosis, enrolled in a pregnancy study.

For the CDR3, the DNA is TGTGCCAGCAGGATTCTACAGGTTGAGTCTGGAAACACCATATATTTT. It encodes CASRILQVESGNTIYF. The rearrangement links TRBV6-6 to TRBJ1-3, with D tentatively TRBD1 (5 bases). V was cut by 6 bases and J by 1 base, with 16 bases left in between. Looked up from germline, CDR1 is MNHNY and CDR2 is SVGAGI (reference sequence). This CDR3 contains 16 residues.